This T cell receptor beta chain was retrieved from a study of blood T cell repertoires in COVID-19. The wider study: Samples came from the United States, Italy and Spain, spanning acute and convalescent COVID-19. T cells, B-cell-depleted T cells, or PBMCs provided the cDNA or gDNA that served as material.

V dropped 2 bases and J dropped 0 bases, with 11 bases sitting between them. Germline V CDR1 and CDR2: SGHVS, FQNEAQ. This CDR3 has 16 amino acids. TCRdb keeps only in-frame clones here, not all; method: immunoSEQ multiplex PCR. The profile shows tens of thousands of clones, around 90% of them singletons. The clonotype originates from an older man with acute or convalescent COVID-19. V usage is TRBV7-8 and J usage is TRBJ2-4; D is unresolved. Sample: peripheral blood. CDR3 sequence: CASSLRLAVAKNIQYF. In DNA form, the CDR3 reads TGTGCCAGCAGCTTACGGTTAGCAGTAGCCAAAAACATTCAGTACTTC.